This TCR beta chain was documented in a study of CD8+CD57+ T cells in acquired aplastic anemia. In its sample, this clonotype was seen once. CD8+CD57+ cell expansion had been shown by flow cytometry in patients chosen for sequencing. Germline V lookup: CDR1 SGHTA, CDR2 FQGNSA. CDR3 length: 16 residues. With V trimmed by 5 bases and J by 4 bases, 11 bases remained unmatched. Both TCR beta VDJ combination and CDR3 sequence profiling were carried out. Genomic DNA was the template for this profiling. MiXCR was run by TCRdb on the reads, yielding one entry per CDR3 protein. The profile shows roughly 200,000 distinct CDR3 sequences, 65% of them singletons.

This TCR was recovered from a human donor with aplastic anemia. The V and J genes are TRBV7-2 and TRBJ2-7; TRBD1 matches at 10 bases. Material: sorted CD4+, CD8+, or CD8+CD57+ T cells (not recorded which) from PBMCs. The DNA for the CDR3 is TGTGCCAGCAGCCAGACAGGGGGCTATATCGAGTACGAGCAGTACTTC. It translates to CASSQTGGYIEYEQYF. The complete variable domain, with remaining parts taken from reference TRBV7-2 and TRBJ2-7, reads GAGVSQSPSNKVTEKGKDVELRCDPISGHTALYWYRQSLGQGLEFLIYFQGNSAPDKSGLPSDRFSAERTGGSVSTLTIQRTQQEDSAVYLCASSQTGGYIEYEQYFGPGTRLTVT.